The 27 T cell receptor beta chains listed next were all sequenced from one sample in a study of blood T cell repertoires in COVID-19. The data were produced by immunoSEQ multiplex PCR, yet TCRdb's version contains in-frame clones alone and is incomplete. Among around 200,000 clones listed, 75% to 90% were seen once. Sequencing was performed on peripheral blood. The receptors originated from a middle-aged man with acute or convalescent COVID-19.

This clone was observed a few times. The chain employs TRBV19 and TRBJ1-3, with D unresolved. The V gene's germline CDR1 is LNHDA and CDR2 SQIVND (reference sequence). V dropped 7 bases and J dropped 0 bases, with 4 bases sitting between them. CDR3 length equals 12 residues. The CDR3 here is CASISSGNTIYF. CDR3 DNA: TGTGCCAGTATTAGCTCTGGAAACACCATATATTTT.

This rearrangement joins TRBV12-3 or TRBV12-4 to TRBJ1-6; D ambiguous. The CDR3 has 12 amino acids. V shed 3 bases and J shed 10 bases, with 7 bases lying between them. The CDR3 nucleotides read TGTGCCAGCAGTTTGATACAGTCACCCCTCCACTTT. Amino acid sequence: CASSLIQSPLHF.

The chain couples TRBV3-1 (or the pseudogene TRBV3-2) to TRBJ2-3; 7 bases match TRBD2. V lost 0 bases, J lost 2 bases, and 11 bases stayed unmatched. The germline CDR1 and CDR2 sequences are LGHDT and YNNKEL (reference sequence). This CDR3 has 18 residues. CDR3 loop: CASSQDIGAGEPTDTQYF. CDR3 DNA: TGTGCCAGCAGCCAAGATATAGGGGCGGGGGAACCCACAGATACGCAGTATTTT.

The rearrangement links TRBV9 to TRBJ2-7, with 7 nucleotides matching TRBD2. The CDR3 has 14 residues. After removal of 3 bases from V and 7 bases from J, the junction contained 10 bases not matched to a gene. The germline V gene encodes CDR1 SGDLS and CDR2 YYNGEE. This chain's CDR3 is CASSALAARGEQYF. In DNA, the CDR3 is TGTGCCAGCAGCGCCCTAGCGGCCCGGGGAGAGCAGTACTTC.

J is TRBJ2-2 and V is TRBV5-8; D not certain. Germline V lookup: CDR1 SGHTS, CDR2 YDEGEE. Between the trimmed V and J ends, which lost 10 bases and 1 base, there was a span of 14 bases. The CDR3 contains 14 residues. DNA for the CDR3: TGTGCCGCCGCGAGGCGATTGAACACCGGGGAGCTGTTTTTT. Translated, it gives CAAARRLNTGELFF.

This chain joins TRBV6-5 and TRBJ2-5, with D hard to call. CDR3 size: 16 residues. Trimming took off 0 bases at V and 5 bases at J, with 16 bases between the two ends. The germline CDR1 and CDR2 sequences are MNHEY and SVGAGI. The CDR3 protein is CASSYSQVTLRETQYF. The DNA for the CDR3 is TGTGCCAGCAGTTACTCTCAGGTCACCCTCAGGGAGACCCAGTACTTC.

The rearrangement uses TRBV10-3 and TRBJ1-2; 7 positions agree with TRBD1. The V and J ends lost 6 bases and 8 bases, in that order; junction bases with no gene match: 6. The V gene's germline CDR1 is ENHRY and CDR2 SYGVKD. CDR3 length: 12 amino acids. This CDR3 reads CAISEGAQGYTF. The CDR3 DNA is TGTGCCATCAGCGAGGGGGCGCAGGGCTACACCTTC.

The rearrangement uses TRBV6-1 and TRBJ2-1; 8 positions agree with TRBD2. The ends lost 1 base at V and 1 base at J; junction bases unmatched: 3. The germline V gene encodes CDR1 MNHNS and CDR2 SASEGT. CDR3 length equals 16 residues. The CDR3 loop reads CASSEGTGGSYNEQFF. The CDR3 DNA is TGTGCCAGCAGTGAAGGAACGGGGGGGTCCTACAATGAGCAGTTCTTC.

CDR3 sequence (DNA): TGTGCCAGCAGTTTCATCGCGGCGAGGGCCAATTCACCCCTCCACTTT. Amino acid sequence: CASSFIAARANSPLHF. The rearrangement uses TRBV28 and TRBJ1-6, with unresolved D. The V gene's germline CDR1 is MDHEN and CDR2 SYDVKM. CDR3 length: 16 amino acids. V lost 3 bases to trimming and J lost 7 bases, with 16 bases between them.

The V and J genes are TRBV29-1 and TRBJ1-4, with a weak D call TRBD1 (5 bases). V gave up 5 bases and J gave up 7 bases, with 17 bases separating them. Germline CDR1 and CDR2: SQVTM and ANQGSEA. CDR3 size: 14 residues. CDR3 DNA sequence: TGCAGCGTTTTTTCGGGGGACCGTGGTGAAAAACTGTTTTTT. This gives the protein CSVFSGDRGEKLFF. Filled out from reference TRBV29-1 and TRBJ1-4, the complete variable domain reads SAVISQKPSRDICQRGTSLTIQCQVDSQVTMMFWYRQQPGQSLTLIATANQGSEATYESGFVIDKFPISRPNLTFSTLTVSNMSPEDSSIYLCSVFSGDRGEKLFFGSGTQLSVL.

This chain joins TRBV5-1 and TRBJ2-3, with TRBD2 as a possible D gene (5 bases). Germline V gene lookup returns CDR1 SGHRS and CDR2 YFSETQ. The CDR3 contains 12 residues. Trimming shortened V by 4 bases and J by 8 bases, and 11 bases separated the two germline ends. CDR3: CASSQEAVTQYF. The CDR3 DNA sequence: TGCGCCAGCAGCCAAGAAGCGGTTACGCAGTATTTT.

This chain connects TRBV13 to TRBJ2-4; a weak D match, TRBD2 (6 bases). This CDR3 has 12 residues. Germline CDR1 PRHDT, CDR2 FYEKMQ (reference sequence). V lost 4 bases and J lost 8, with 9 bases in between. CDR3 sequence: CASSSGGDIQYF. The CDR3 DNA reads as TGTGCCAGCAGCTCGGGCGGGGACATTCAGTACTTC. Full variable domain (outside the CDR3, taken from reference TRBV13 and TRBJ2-4): AAGVIQSPRHLIKEKRETATLKCYPIPRHDTVYWYQQGPGQDPQFLISFYEKMQSDKGSIPDRFSAQQFSDYHSELNMSSLELGDSALYFCASSSGGDIQYFGAGTRLSVL.

V gene TRBV24-1 combines with J gene TRBJ2-5; 8 bases are a match to TRBD1. The CDR3 consists of 15 residues. Germline CDR1 is KGHDR and CDR2 is SFDVKD. V shed 5 bases and J 4 bases; nucleotides not matched to a gene: 8. The CDR3 region has the DNA TGTGCCACCAGTGTTGACAGGGGAGTATCAGAGACCCAGTACTTC. Translating gives CATSVDRGVSETQYF.

This chain joins TRBV21-1 and TRBJ1-5; TRBD1 is the table's D call, not checked against the DNA. TRBV21-1 is shown as a pseudogene. The CDR3 is made up of 18 amino acids. DNA for the CDR3: TGTGCCAGCAGCAAAGCGCACAGGACAGGGCGTCGCAATCAGCCCCAGCATTTT. This encodes CASSKAHRTGRRNQPQHF.

The rearrangement uses TRBV2 and TRBJ1-6, with D possibly matching TRBD1 (6 bases). Germline V CDR1 and CDR2: SNHLY, FYNNEI. V was shortened by 0 bases and J by 3 bases, with 6 bases between the two germline ends. The CDR3 runs to 15 residues. The CDR3 DNA sequence: TGTGCCAGCAGTGAAGCCAGGGGCTATAATTCACCCCTCCACTTT. Protein product: CASSEARGYNSPLHF.

This sequence joins TRBV18 and TRBJ2-7; D remains unclear. The V and J ends lost 2 bases and 3 bases respectively, with 11 bases between them. Germline assignment: CDR1 KGHSH and CDR2 LQKENI. The CDR3 loop spans 14 amino acids. The CDR3 bases are TGTGCCAGCTCACCAAATGTCCAGATCTACGAGCAGTACTTC. Translated, it gives CASSPNVQIYEQYF. The variable domain in full, with the rest retrieved from reference TRBV18 and TRBJ2-7, is NAGVMQNPRHLVRRRGQEARLRCSPMKGHSHVYWYRQLPEEGLKFMVYLQKENIIDESGMPKERFSAEFPKEGPSILRIQQVVRGDSAAYFCASSPNVQIYEQYFGPGTRLTVT.

The chain couples TRBV5-6 to TRBJ1-4, with D maybe TRBD1 (6 bases). This CDR3 spans 16 amino acids. Trimming removed 0 bases at V and 4 bases at J, with 13 bases between. Germline V gene lookup returns CDR1 SGHDT and CDR2 YYEEEE. In DNA form, the CDR3 reads TGTGCCAGCAGCTTGGATGCAGGGGTTCTTAATGAAAAACTGTTTTTT. It codes for CASSLDAGVLNEKLFF.

CDR3 in amino acids: CASSVTGINYGYTF. CDR3 in DNA: TGTGCCAGCAGTGTGACAGGGATCAACTATGGCTACACCTTC. The chain is built from TRBV2 and TRBJ1-2, with 7 bases lining up with TRBD1. The length of the CDR3 is 14 residues. In germline, CDR1 is SNHLY, CDR2 FYNNEI. J gave up 2 bases and V 4 bases, and 4 bases lay outside the gene matches.

CDR3 DNA: TGTGCCAGCAGTGGGGAGGGGATGAATGAGCAGTTCTTC. Translating it yields CASSGEGMNEQFF. This chain connects TRBV2 to TRBJ2-1; 7 bases match TRBD2. CDR3 size: 13 residues. The germline CDR1 and CDR2 sequences are SNHLY and FYNNEI. The ends lost 4 bases at V and 7 bases at J; junction bases unmatched: 4.

This chain joins TRBV7-3 and TRBJ1-1, with D uncertain. Germline assignment: CDR1 SGHTA and CDR2 FQGTGA. The CDR3 runs 13 residues. The V gene lost 0 bases and the J gene lost 4 bases, with 6 bases spanning the gap. The CDR3 region has the DNA TGTGCCAGCAGCTTAACGACGGGCACTGAAGCTTTCTTT. This encodes CASSLTTGTEAFF.

The V call is TRBV5-4, the J call TRBJ2-3, with TRBD2 matching 8 bases. Germline V CDR1 and CDR2: SGHNT, YYREEE (reference sequence). V was clipped by 0 bases and J by 5 bases; unmatched bases: 5. The length of the CDR3 is 15 residues. The CDR3 coding sequence is TGTGCCAGCAGCTTGGTAGCGGGGATGGGAGATACGCAGTATTTT. Translated, it gives CASSLVAGMGDTQYF.

The chain links TRBV2 to TRBJ1-3, with no clear D. In germline, CDR1 is SNHLY, CDR2 FYNNEI. V lost 5 bases and J lost 1, with 9 bases in between. The CDR3 runs 14 residues. CDR3 residues: CASSKGVSGNTIYF. As DNA, the CDR3 is TGTGCCAGCAGTAAGGGAGTATCTGGAAACACCATATATTTT.

The chain couples TRBV3-1 (or the pseudogene TRBV3-2) to TRBJ2-2; perhaps TRBD2 as D (5 bases). The V gene's germline CDR1 is LGHDT and CDR2 YNNKEL (reference sequence). This CDR3 is 15 amino acids long. Trimming removed 2 bases from V and 1 base from J, with 8 bases in between. Here the CDR3 reads CASSQRAGNTGELFF. The CDR3 nucleotides read TGTGCCAGCAGCCAAAGGGCGGGGAACACCGGGGAGCTGTTTTTT.

The V gene is TRBV19, the J gene TRBJ2-1; TRBD2 agrees at 10 bases. The V segment lost 3 bases and the J segment 7 bases; nucleotides outside the gene matches: 9. The CDR3 is made up of 16 amino acids. The germline CDR1 and CDR2 sequences are LNHDA and SQIVND (reference sequence). CDR3 nucleotide sequence: TGTGCCAGTAGTATGACTACTAGCGGGGCCTGGAATGAGCAGTTCTTC. It codes for CASSMTTSGAWNEQFF.

This chain connects TRBV18 to TRBJ2-4; 9 bases map to TRBD1. Germline V CDR1 and CDR2: KGHSH, LQKENI. V lost 0 bases, J lost 6 bases, and 3 bases stayed unmatched. The CDR3 runs to 15 residues. The CDR3 loop is CASSPPGQGLNIQYF. In nucleotides, the CDR3 is TGTGCCAGCTCACCACCGGGACAGGGTTTAAACATTCAGTACTTC.

The genes are TRBV6-5 and TRBJ2-1, with 7 bases identical to TRBD1. CDR3 length: 13 residues. Germline lookup yields CDR1 MNHEY and CDR2 SVGAGI. After removal of 2 bases from V and 7 bases from J, the junction contained 2 bases not matched to a gene. In nucleotides, the CDR3 is TGTGCCAGCAGTTACACAGGGGAGAATGAGCAGTTCTTC. It yields the protein CASSYTGENEQFF.

The chain links TRBV12-3 or TRBV12-4 to TRBJ2-7; maybe TRBD2 (5 bases). Trimming stripped 5 bases from V and 7 bases from J, with 12 bases between. The CDR3 consists of 12 residues. DNA for the CDR3: TGTGCCAGCAGTAGGCGGCCGGGGGAGCAGTACTTC. It codes for CASSRRPGEQYF.